This is a list of T cell receptor beta chains from one sample in a study of cytotoxic CD8 clonotypes in ibrutinib-treated CLL. Method: immunoSEQ multiplex PCR; TCRdb's copy keeps in-frame clones and lacks some. Of roughly 300,000 clones in the sample, 70% to 80% were seen once. The starting material was PBMCs, obtained at disease progression, from a patient treated with ibrutinib. Every receptor here comes from a human donor with chronic lymphocytic leukemia. Both conserved end residues are part of each CDR3. A D gene is named only where the DNA matches it firmly. Size is stated for part of the rows, as once, few or many counts, or as a class when the clone is expanded.

d_gene	v_gene	j_gene	abundance	CDR3nt	CDR3aa
NA	TRBV5-1	TRBJ1-5	NA	TGCGCCAGCAGCTTGGTAGCAGGGAGCAATCAGCCCCAGCATTTT	CASSLVAGSNQPQHF
NA	TRBV18	TRBJ1-3	NA	TGTGCCAGCTCACTAAAAACAAGAAGCTCTGGAAACACCATATATTTT	CASSLKTRSSGNTIYF
NA	TRBV27	TRBJ2-7	NA	TGTGCCAGCAGTTTCGGTGGAGGGGGCTACGAGCAGTACTTC	CASSFGGGGYEQYF
NA	TRBV27	TRBJ2-5	NA	TGTGCCAGCAGTCAAAACAGGTTTCAAGAGACCCAGTACTTC	CASSQNRFQETQYF
NA	TRBV5-1	TRBJ2-2	NA	TGCGCCAGCAGCATCCCGGTGGGGGAAACCGGGGAGCTGTTTTTT	CASSIPVGETGELFF
TRBD1	TRBV10-2	TRBJ1-1	NA	TGCGCCAGCAGTGAGACAGGGGGGAACACTGAAGCTTTCTTT	CASSETGGNTEAFF
TRBD1	TRBV18	TRBJ2-1	NA	TGTGCCAGCTCACAGACAGGGTCCTCCTACAATGAGCAGTTCTTC	CASSQTGSSYNEQFF
TRBD1	TRBV7-9	TRBJ2-7	NA	TGTGCCAGCAGCTCACCTCGGACAGGGGCCACCTACTACGAGCAGTACTTC	CASSSPRTGATYYEQYF
TRBD1	TRBV18	TRBJ2-7	NA	TGTGCCAGCTCACTGGGACAGGGCTACGAGCAGTACTTC	CASSLGQGYEQYF
NA	TRBV7-8	TRBJ1-3	NA	TGTGCCAGCAGCATGACAGTAAACACCATATATTTT	CASSMTVNTIYF
NA	TRBV5-1	TRBJ2-1	NA	TGCGCCAGCAGCTCAGCTAGCTCCTACAATGAGCAGTTCTTC	CASSSASSYNEQFF
NA	TRBV11-1	TRBJ1-2	few	TGTGCCAGCAGCCCTCGGGGAGACTATGGCTACACCTTC	CASSPRGDYGYTF
NA	TRBV18	TRBJ2-7	NA	TGTGCCAGCTCACCGCGACTAATCGACGAGCAGTACTTC	CASSPRLIDEQYF
NA	TRBV27	TRBJ1-6	many	TGTGCCAGCAGGTTACCGGGCGGAAATTCACCCCTCCACTTT	CASRLPGGNSPLHF
TRBD2	TRBV28	TRBJ2-1	NA	TGTGCCAGCAGGATTGCACTAGCGGGGGCCTACAATGAGCAGTTCTTC	CASRIALAGAYNEQFF
TRBD1	TRBV5-1	TRBJ2-7	NA	TGCGCCAGCAGCATCGGACAGGGCTTGTACGAGCAGTACTTC	CASSIGQGLYEQYF
NA	TRBV7-2	TRBJ2-7	NA	TGTGCCAGCAGCTTGTGGGACGAGCAGTACTTC	CASSLWDEQYF
NA	TRBV15	TRBJ2-7	NA	TGTGCCACCAGCAGTTGGGGGCAGTCCTACGAGCAGTACTTC	CATSSWGQSYEQYF
TRBD2	TRBV2	TRBJ2-1	NA	TGTGCTTCGGCCCGGACTAGCTCCTACAATGAGCAGTTCTTC	CASARTSSYNEQFF
NA	TRBV10-3	TRBJ1-1	NA	TGTGCCATCAGTGACAGGGTAAACACTGAAGCTTTCTTT	CAISDRVNTEAFF
NA	TRBV4-1	TRBJ1-2	NA	TGCGCCAGCAGCCCCTATTTTCGGCAGGGGCGGTATGGCTACACCTTC	CASSPYFRQGRYGYTF
TRBD2	TRBV18	TRBJ2-5	NA	TGTGCCAGCTCACCCTTACTAGCGGGCGGGGAGACCCAGTACTTC	CASSPLLAGGETQYF
TRBD1	TRBV5-1	TRBJ2-2	NA	TGCGCCAGCGGAGGACAGGGGGAAACCGGGGAGCTGTTTTTT	CASGGQGETGELFF